The 26 T cell receptor beta chains below were found in one sample sequenced in a study of CD8 T cells in Susac syndrome. RNA in amounts of about 0.45 to 1 ug was reverse transcribed with random hexamers. MiXCR, run by TCRdb on the immunoSEQ multiplex PCR reads, gives a single entry per CDR3 protein. Altogether about 19,000 distinct CDR3 sequences are present, approximately 96% being singletons, with the ten largest covering roughly 0.24%. The source material was CD8+ T cells from PBMCs. Source of these receptors: a human donor in good health.

The gene calls are TRBV5-1 and TRBJ2-2; D perhaps matches TRBD1 (5 bases). Deletions cut 1 base from V and 2 bases from J, with 9 bases between. In germline, CDR1 is SGHRS, CDR2 YFSETQ. The CDR3 sequence is 15 residues long. CDR3 loop: CASSLWQGNTGELFF. The CDR3 DNA follows: TGCGCCAGCAGCTTGTGGCAGGGTAACACCGGGGAGCTGTTTTTT.

The chain uses TRBV27 and TRBJ1-2; perhaps TRBD1 as D (5 bases). Looked up from germline, CDR1 is MNHEY and CDR2 is SMNVEV (reference sequence). This CDR3 spans 13 amino acids. V lost 2 bases, J lost 6 bases, and 10 bases lay in between. In nucleotides, the CDR3 is TGTGCCAGCAGTTTAGACGGGGGGGATGGCTACACCTTC. This sequence encodes CASSLDGGDGYTF.

J is TRBJ1-5 and V is TRBV7-9; a weak D match, TRBD1 (5 bases). Trimming took 3 bases from V and 11 from J, leaving 17 bases between them. This CDR3 is built from 14 residues. Germline loops: CDR1 SEHNR, CDR2 FQNEAQ (reference sequence). This CDR3 is CASSFGDPLGAQHF. The CDR3 coding sequence is TGTGCCAGCAGCTTTGGAGACCCTCTGGGGGCCCAGCATTTT.

The chain recombines TRBV5-1 with TRBJ2-5, with 11 bases aligning to TRBD2. CDR3 length: 17 residues. The V segment lost 3 bases and the J segment 5 bases; nucleotides outside the gene matches: 12. Germline loops: CDR1 SGHRS, CDR2 YFSETQ. This CDR3 is CASSYLTSGTAGETQYF. CDR3 coding DNA: TGCGCCAGCAGCTACCTGACTAGCGGGACCGCGGGGGAGACCCAGTACTTC.

This clonotype was seen once. The chain couples TRBV20-1 to TRBJ2-3; 7 positions match TRBD2. Unmatched junction bases numbered 11, after V lost 3 bases and J lost 2 bases. Germline values: CDR1 DFQATT, CDR2 SNEGSKA (reference sequence). This CDR3 comprises 16 residues. This CDR3 is CSASIVWREHTDTQYF. The CDR3 coding sequence is TGCAGTGCTAGTATCGTATGGCGGGAGCACACAGATACGCAGTATTTT.

V gene TRBV28 combines with J gene TRBJ2-1; tentatively, D is TRBD2 (5 bases). Trimming removed 4 bases at V and 4 bases at J, with 17 bases between. Per germline, CDR1 MDHEN and CDR2 SYDVKM. CDR3 length: 16 residues. The CDR3 here is CASSSFGLSYYNEQFF. The CDR3 nucleotides read TGTGCCAGCAGTTCCTTTGGACTTAGTTATTACAATGAGCAGTTCTTC.

This clonotype was seen just once. This chain links TRBV12-3 or TRBV12-4 with TRBJ2-5; D not certain. V was pared by 6 bases and J by 3 bases, with 14 bases between. This CDR3 has 14 residues. CDR3 in DNA: TGTGCCAGCAGCCAAAAATTGGCAGAAGAGACCCAGTACTTC. Translating gives CASSQKLAEETQYF.

This clonotype has just one count. This rearrangement joins TRBV5-6 to TRBJ1-6; D gene unclear. The germline gives CDR1 SGHDT, CDR2 YYEEEE. V shed 2 bases and J shed 7 bases, with 10 bases lying between them. This CDR3 is built from 14 residues. The chain's CDR3 is CASSFSDANSPLHF. For the CDR3, the DNA is TGTGCCAGCAGCTTCTCTGACGCCAATTCACCCCTCCACTTT. Using reference TRBV5-6 and TRBJ1-6 for the parts outside the CDR3, the full variable domain is DAGVTQSPTHLIKTRGQQVTLRCSPKSGHDTVSWYQQALGQGPQFIFQYYEEEERQRGNFPDRFSGHQFPNYSSELNVNALLLGDSALYLCASSFSDANSPLHFGNGTRLTVT.

CDR3 in DNA: TGTGCCAGCAGCCTAGACAGTGAGCAGTTCTTC. Protein: CASSLDSEQFF. The chain links TRBV13 to TRBJ2-1; D might be TRBD1 (5 bases). The germline CDR1 and CDR2 sequences are PRHDT and FYEKMQ (reference sequence). This CDR3 is 11 amino acids long. The germline V and J ends were trimmed by 5 bases and 9 bases, with 8 bases remaining between them. Complete variable domain (other parts from reference TRBV13 and TRBJ2-1): AAGVIQSPRHLIKEKRETATLKCYPIPRHDTVYWYQQGPGQDPQFLISFYEKMQSDKGSIPDRFSAQQFSDYHSELNMSSLELGDSALYFCASSLDSEQFFGPGTRLTVL.

V and J are TRBV6-2 or TRBV6-3 and TRBJ1-5; 7 nucleotides line up with TRBD1. The germline V gene encodes CDR1 MNHEY and CDR2 SVGEGT. The CDR3 is made up of 15 amino acids. Trimming took 0 bases from V and 5 from J; bases not matched to a gene: 4. For the CDR3, the DNA is TGTGCCAGCAGTTACTCAGGGACAGCCTATCAGCCCCAGCATTTT. Translation: CASSYSGTAYQPQHF.

V gene TRBV3-1 combines with J gene TRBJ2-7; D perhaps matches TRBD2 (5 bases). CDR1 is LGHDT and CDR2 is YNNKEL in the germline V gene (reference sequence). V was pared by 0 bases and J by 6 bases, with 9 bases between. CDR3 length: 13 residues. For the CDR3, the DNA is TGTGCCAGCAGCCAAGATGTAGCGTCCGAGCAGTACTTC. Translated, it gives CASSQDVASEQYF.

V and J are TRBV12-3 or TRBV12-4 and TRBJ1-2; no firm D call. There are 15 residues in the CDR3. The germline V and J ends were trimmed by 5 bases and 0 bases, with 13 bases remaining between them. The CDR3 is CASSHPLQTNYGYTF. DNA for the CDR3: TGTGCCAGCAGTCACCCCCTTCAGACTAACTATGGCTACACCTTC.

The chain carries TRBV2 and TRBJ1-1; the D gene is possibly TRBD1 (6 bases). Deletions cut 3 bases from V and 8 bases from J, with 10 bases between. Germline lookup yields CDR1 SNHLY and CDR2 FYNNEI. This CDR3 region has 12 residues. CDR3 nucleotides: TGTGCCAGCAGTGATTGGGGGCTCGAAGCTTTCTTT. Translated: CASSDWGLEAFF. The whole variable domain, filled in from reference TRBV2 and TRBJ1-1, reads EPEVTQTPSHQVTQMGQEVILRCVPISNHLYFYWYRQILGQKVEFLVSFYNNEISEKSEIFDDQFSVERPDGSNFTLKIRSTKLEDSAMYFCASSDWGLEAFFGQGTRLTVV.

J is TRBJ1-4 and V is TRBV29-1; D is ambiguous. CDR1 is SQVTM and CDR2 is ANQGSEA in the germline V gene. The CDR3 sequence is 11 residues long. Deletions cut 6 bases from V and 8 bases from J, with 10 bases between. In DNA form, the CDR3 reads TGCAGCGTCCTGAGTACCGAAAAACTGTTTTTT. This gives the protein CSVLSTEKLFF.

V is TRBV29-1 and J is TRBJ2-3; 9 positions match TRBD1. Trimming at V came to 4 bases and at J to 6 bases, leaving 11 bases not matched to a gene. Germline V gene sequence: CDR1 SQVTM, CDR2 ANQGSEA. The CDR3 has 15 residues. CDR3 sequence: CSVAGDRTGADTQYF. The CDR3 nucleotides are TGCAGCGTTGCGGGGGATAGGACAGGGGCTGATACGCAGTATTTT.

The V call is TRBV27, the J call TRBJ1-1, with 11 bases aligning to TRBD1. This CDR3 has 14 amino acids. CDR1 is MNHEY, CDR2 SMNVEV, per germline (reference sequence). V gave up 6 bases and J gave up 6 bases; unmatched junction bases: 6. The CDR3 nucleotides are TGTGCCAGCAGCATGGACAGGGGGCGATCTGAAGCTTTCTTT. Translating gives CASSMDRGRSEAFF.

This chain links TRBV14 with TRBJ2-7, with D possibly TRBD2 on 5 matching bases. Trimming stripped 0 bases from V and 5 bases from J, with 11 bases between. The germline V gene encodes CDR1 SGHDN and CDR2 FVKESK. The CDR3 spans 14 residues. Here the CDR3 reads CASSQEEGVNEQYF. CDR3 sequence (DNA): TGTGCCAGCAGCCAAGAAGAGGGAGTGAACGAGCAGTACTTC.

This clonotype has only a few counts. This rearrangement joins TRBV28 to TRBJ2-7, with D hard to call. Trimming shortened V by 6 bases and J by 3 bases, and 6 bases separated the two germline ends. Germline V gene lookup returns CDR1 MDHEN and CDR2 SYDVKM. The CDR3 consists of 11 residues. CDR3 sequence reads: CASSRDYEQYF. The CDR3 nucleotides read TGTGCCAGCAGCCGCGACTACGAGCAGTACTTC.

This clonotype was recorded a few times. The chain uses TRBV7-9 and TRBJ2-7; 8 nucleotides line up with TRBD2. The CDR3 spans 15 residues. Germline CDR1 reads SEHNR; CDR2 reads FQNEAQ (reference sequence). Trimming cost V 4 bases and J 4 bases; bases outside gene matches: 9. The CDR3 sequence: CASSSREGTVYEQYF. The DNA for the CDR3 is TGTGCCAGCAGCTCTCGGGAGGGCACAGTATACGAGCAGTACTTC.

The V call is TRBV19, the J call TRBJ2-7; D may be TRBD2 (6 bases). The V and J ends lost 6 bases and 2 bases respectively, with 17 bases between them. The CDR3 loop spans 15 amino acids. Germline lookup yields CDR1 LNHDA and CDR2 SQIVND (reference sequence). The CDR3 DNA sequence: TGTGCCAGTAGCTCGGGACTGGAGGGCACCTACGAGCAGTACTTC. Translation gives CASSSGLEGTYEQYF.

This sequence joins TRBV14 and TRBJ2-2; D gene unclear. CDR1 and CDR2 from the germline V gene are SGHDN and FVKESK. This CDR3 spans 16 amino acids. The V end was cut by 4 bases, the J end by 0 bases, with 12 bases between. As DNA, the CDR3 is TGTGCCAGCAGCCCCACTTTTGGCCCGAACACCGGGGAGCTGTTTTTT. This encodes CASSPTFGPNTGELFF.

This clonotype has just one count. This rearrangement joins TRBV2 to TRBJ2-7, with D uncertain. Germline V lookup: CDR1 SNHLY, CDR2 FYNNEI. The germline V and J ends were trimmed by 4 bases and 1 base, with 2 bases remaining between them. The CDR3 extends over 11 amino acids. CDR3 nucleotides: TGTGCCAGCAGTGGGTCCTACGAGCAGTACTTC. It codes for CASSGSYEQYF. The full variable domain, its missing parts supplied by reference TRBV2 and TRBJ2-7, is EPEVTQTPSHQVTQMGQEVILRCVPISNHLYFYWYRQILGQKVEFLVSFYNNEISEKSEIFDDQFSVERPDGSNFTLKIRSTKLEDSAMYFCASSGSYEQYFGPGTRLTVT.

The chain links TRBV28 to TRBJ2-1, with 7 bases matching TRBD1. CDR1 is MDHEN and CDR2 is SYDVKM in the germline V gene. The CDR3 loop spans 14 amino acids. The J segment lost 1 base and the V segment lost 5 bases, leaving 2 bases of the junction unmatched. The CDR3 DNA is TGTGCCAGCAGTCCGACAGGGTCCTACAATGAGCAGTTCTTC. Protein: CASSPTGSYNEQFF. Complete variable domain (other parts from reference TRBV28 and TRBJ2-1): DVKVTQSSRYLVKRTGEKVFLECVQDMDHENMFWYRQDPGLGLRLIYFSYDVKMKEKGDIPEGYSVSREKKERFSLILESASTNQTSMYLCASSPTGSYNEQFFGPGTRLTVL.

This clonotype has just one count. The V gene is TRBV5-4, the J gene TRBJ2-3, with D perhaps TRBD1 (6 bases). Germline CDR1 SGHNT, CDR2 YYREEE (reference sequence). Deletions cut 3 bases from V and 5 bases from J, with 7 bases between. There are 12 residues in the CDR3. The CDR3 DNA follows: TGTGCCAGCAGCTCCAGGGGAGATACGCAGTATTTT. This encodes CASSSRGDTQYF.

The chain links TRBV4-3 to TRBJ2-1; 12 nucleotides line up with TRBD2. Germline assignment: CDR1 LGHNA and CDR2 YSLEER. The junction had 10 bases not matched to a gene; V was cut back by 0 bases and J by 7 bases. CDR3 size: 18 residues. The CDR3: CASSQEGALAGGWNEQFF. The CDR3 bases are TGCGCCAGCAGCCAAGAAGGGGCACTAGCGGGAGGTTGGAATGAGCAGTTCTTC.

The chain joins TRBV28 to TRBJ1-1; D is possibly TRBD1 (5 bases). This CDR3 comprises 13 residues. CDR1 and CDR2 (germline): MDHEN, SYDVKM. V was cut by 5 bases and J by 3 bases, with 10 bases left in between. For the CDR3, the DNA is TGTGCCAGCAGTAACAGGTGGTACACTGAAGCTTTCTTT. Protein sequence: CASSNRWYTEAFF.